Presented here are 4 T cell receptor beta chains from one specimen sequenced in a study of tumor-infiltrating lymphocytes in primary liver carcinoma. RNA and DNA were co-extracted from about 20-30 mg of unsorted bulk tissue. A primer in the constant region served to generate TCR beta cDNA from 500 ng of total RNA. What produced the TCR beta libraries was three nested multiplex PCR rounds using slightly modified ARM-PCR. TRBV1-TRBV30 forward primers and a C-beta reverse primer were used in the first two PCR rounds, which each ran for approximately 10 cycles. TCRdb processed the multiplex PCR reads anew with MiXCR; each CDR3 protein has one entry. The data show about 120,000 distinct CDR3 sequences, roughly 75% seen once. Sequencing used tumor-adjacent normal liver tissue. Every receptor here comes from a woman aged 55-70 years with primary liver carcinoma and hepatitis B virus infection.

With respect to this clonotype: The CDR3 ends on some other residue instead of the conserved phenylalanine or tryptophan, so this is likely a read error. This chain connects TRBV5-4 to TRBJ1-1; D remains unclear. Germline loops: CDR1 SGHNT, CDR2 YYREEE (reference sequence). The CDR3 loop spans 14 amino acids. Here the CDR3 DNA reads TGTGCCAGCAGCTTGAGGTACTTGAACACTGACGCTTTCTCT. Translating it yields CASSLRYLNTDAFS.

The chain's CDR3 is CASSSPGAGEYGYTF. Written as DNA, the CDR3 is TGTGCCAGCAGTTCCCCGGGGGCAGGGGAGTATGGCTACACCTTC. J is TRBJ1-2 and V is TRBV6-6; perhaps TRBD1 as D (6 bases). The CDR3 runs to 15 residues. Trimming shortened V by 4 bases and J by 5 bases, and 17 bases separated the two germline ends. Germline V gene sequence: CDR1 MNHNY, CDR2 SVGAGI (reference sequence).

On this clonotype itself: One junction end disagrees with the germline gene, perhaps due to a read error. The V gene is TRBV11-3, the J gene TRBJ2-1; 9 positions match TRBD2. Germline CDR1 reads SGHNT; CDR2 reads YENEEA. This CDR3 spans 15 amino acids. CDR3 protein: CVSSQTSGVYNEQSF. CDR3 bases: TGTGTCAGCAGCCAGACTAGCGGTGTTTACAATGAGCAGTCCTTC. The full variable domain, in which reference TRBV11-3 and TRBJ2-1 provide the parts outside the CDR3, is EAGVVQSPRYKIIEKKQPVAFWCNPISGHNTLYWYLQNLGQGPELLIRYENEEAVDDSQLPKDRFSAERLKGVDSTLKIQPAELGDSAVYLCVSSQTSGVYNEQSFGPGTRLTVL.

This clonotype was counted at least ten times. The CDR3 DNA reads as TGTGCCAGCAGTTTGGCTCGGGGAGGGGGCCTGAACACTGAAGCTTTCTTT. Amino acid sequence: CASSLARGGGLNTEAFF. The chain couples TRBV12-3 or TRBV12-4 to TRBJ1-1; 7 positions agree with TRBD1. The J segment lost 0 bases and the V segment lost 3 bases, leaving 10 bases of the junction unmatched. The CDR3 has 17 amino acids.